Listed below are T cell receptor beta chains from one sample, sequenced in a study of CD8 T cells in ankylosing spondylitis. TCRdb redid the calling of the 5' RACE reads with MiXCR, one entry per CDR3 protein. The repertoire holds 180,000 or so distinct CDR3 sequences, around 10% seen once, with approximately 32% in the top ten. Sequenced sample: blood, either unsorted or a sorted T cell fraction (not recorded which). All receptors come from a male donor with ankylosing spondylitis or in good health (not recorded which). Both conserved end residues are part of each CDR3. The order of the fields is clone size, V gene, J gene, D gene, CDR3 DNA, CDR3 protein. D genes are given only for firm matches. Where a row states a size, it is once, few, many or the class of an expanded clone; other rows omit it.

clone size: few; V gene: TRBV6-1; J gene: TRBJ2-7; D gene: TRBD1; CDR3 DNA: TGTGCCAGCAGTGAACGGACAGGGCGCGACGAGCAGTACTTC; CDR3 protein: CASSERTGRDEQYF
clone size: NA; V gene: TRBV7-2; J gene: TRBJ2-5; D gene: TRBD2; CDR3 DNA: TGTGCCAGCAGCTCCGGACTAGACCGGGGGACCCAGTACTTC; CDR3 protein: CASSSGLDRGTQYF
clone size: many; V gene: TRBV5-1; J gene: TRBJ2-2; D gene: TRBD1; CDR3 DNA: TGCGCCAGCAGCTTGGAACCCGGGACAGGGGGATACGGACACCCCGGGGAGCTGTTTTTT; CDR3 protein: CASSLEPGTGGYGHPGELFF
clone size: many; V gene: TRBV5-4; J gene: TRBJ2-1; D gene: TRBD2; CDR3 DNA: TGTGCCAGCAGCTCCCCGGGACTAGGCAATGAGCAGTTCTTC; CDR3 protein: CASSSPGLGNEQFF
clone size: many; V gene: TRBV6-1; J gene: TRBJ1-3; D gene: NA; CDR3 DNA: TGTGCCAGCAGTCCCTTAGACAGTAACTCTGGAAACACCATATATTTT; CDR3 protein: CASSPLDSNSGNTIYF
clone size: many; V gene: TRBV14; J gene: TRBJ1-1; D gene: NA; CDR3 DNA: TGTGCCAGCAGCCAAACAGTGAACACTGAAGCTTTCTTT; CDR3 protein: CASSQTVNTEAFF
clone size: many; V gene: TRBV6-1; J gene: TRBJ1-1; D gene: NA; CDR3 DNA: TGTGCCAGCAGTGAACAGGGGTCCTGGAACACTGAAGCTTTCTTT; CDR3 protein: CASSEQGSWNTEAFF
clone size: many; V gene: TRBV7-8; J gene: TRBJ2-2; D gene: NA; CDR3 DNA: TGTGCCAGCAGCTTAAGATTGGCGAAGGGCAACACCGGGGAGCTGTTTTTT; CDR3 protein: CASSLRLAKGNTGELFF
clone size: NA; V gene: TRBV12-3/TRBV12-4; J gene: TRBJ1-1; D gene: NA; CDR3 DNA: TGTGCCAGCAGTTTTTCGGGGAGTGCTGAAGCTTTCTTT; CDR3 protein: CASSFSGSAEAFF
clone size: many; V gene: TRBV5-6; J gene: TRBJ2-1; D gene: NA; CDR3 DNA: TGTGCCAGCAGCTTGGGCTTCAGCTCCTACAATGAGCAGTTCTTC; CDR3 protein: CASSLGFSSYNEQFF
clone size: many; V gene: TRBV7-2; J gene: TRBJ2-2; D gene: TRBD2; CDR3 DNA: TGTGCCAGCAGCCAAAGCGGGGGAGACACCGGGGAGCTGTTTTTT; CDR3 protein: CASSQSGGDTGELFF
clone size: many; V gene: TRBV27; J gene: TRBJ2-1; D gene: TRBD2; CDR3 DNA: TGTGCCAGCAGTTTCCTAGCGGGTTCTGAGCAGTTCTTC; CDR3 protein: CASSFLAGSEQFF
clone size: few; V gene: TRBV6-2/TRBV6-3; J gene: TRBJ2-1; D gene: TRBD2; CDR3 DNA: TGTGCCAGCAGTCGAATTAGCGGGGGGCCCTACTACAATGAGCAGTTCTTC; CDR3 protein: CASSRISGGPYYNEQFF
clone size: many; V gene: TRBV5-1; J gene: TRBJ2-2; D gene: NA; CDR3 DNA: TGCGCCAGCAGCTTAATGACGGGGAATACCGGGGAGCTGTTTTTT; CDR3 protein: CASSLMTGNTGELFF
clone size: many; V gene: TRBV20-1; J gene: TRBJ2-1; D gene: TRBD1; CDR3 DNA: TGCAGTGCTAGCCCCCTCCTGACAGGGTACGGCAATGAGCAGTTCTTC; CDR3 protein: CSASPLLTGYGNEQFF
clone size: NA; V gene: TRBV20-1; J gene: TRBJ1-1; D gene: NA; CDR3 DNA: TGCAGTGCTAGAGGCAGGGGTGCGAACACTGAAGCTTTCTTT; CDR3 protein: CSARGRGANTEAFF
clone size: many; V gene: TRBV12-3/TRBV12-4; J gene: TRBJ2-2; D gene: NA; CDR3 DNA: TGTGCCAGCAGTCCCCAGGGGGGCGCGAACACCGGGGAGCTGTTTTTT; CDR3 protein: CASSPQGGANTGELFF
clone size: many; V gene: TRBV20-1; J gene: TRBJ2-1; D gene: TRBD1; CDR3 DNA: TGCAGTGCTAGCGGGACAGGCACTCCCGGTAGCTCCTACAATGAGCAGTTCTTC; CDR3 protein: CSASGTGTPGSSYNEQFF
clone size: NA; V gene: TRBV5-4; J gene: TRBJ2-4; D gene: TRBD2; CDR3 DNA: TGTGCCAGCAGCTTGGAGCGGGGAGACATTCAGTACTTC; CDR3 protein: CASSLERGDIQYF
clone size: few; V gene: TRBV10-2; J gene: TRBJ2-5; D gene: TRBD2; CDR3 DNA: TGCGCCAGCAGCATAGCGGGTGAGACCCAGTACTTC; CDR3 protein: CASSIAGETQYF
clone size: many; V gene: TRBV28; J gene: TRBJ1-1; D gene: TRBD1; CDR3 DNA: TGTGCCAGCAGTTTACACAGGGGATTGAACACTGAAGCTTTCTTT; CDR3 protein: CASSLHRGLNTEAFF
clone size: few; V gene: TRBV15; J gene: TRBJ2-7; D gene: NA; CDR3 DNA: TGTGCCACCAGCAGGGAACGGGGAACCTACGAGCAGTACTTC; CDR3 protein: CATSRERGTYEQYF
clone size: many; V gene: TRBV24-1; J gene: TRBJ2-3; D gene: TRBD1; CDR3 DNA: TGTGCCACCAGTGATTTAGGGCAGGGGGTTCCGCAGTATTTT; CDR3 protein: CATSDLGQGVPQYF
clone size: many; V gene: TRBV10-3; J gene: TRBJ2-3; D gene: TRBD2; CDR3 DNA: TGTGCCATCAGTGATTCTCTAGCGGGGGTTAGCACAGATACGCAGTATTTT; CDR3 protein: CAISDSLAGVSTDTQYF
clone size: NA; V gene: TRBV23-1; J gene: TRBJ2-7; D gene: NA; CDR3 DNA: TGCGCCAGCAGGCACGTAATGAGATACGAGCAGTACTTC; CDR3 protein: CASRHVMRYEQYF
clone size: many; V gene: TRBV24-1; J gene: TRBJ2-3; D gene: NA; CDR3 DNA: TGTGCCACCAGTGATTTCCAGGGGCGTACGCAGTATTTT; CDR3 protein: CATSDFQGRTQYF
clone size: few; V gene: TRBV12-5; J gene: TRBJ2-7; D gene: TRBD2; CDR3 DNA: TGTGCTAGTGGACGGGGACTAACCTACGAGCAGTACTTC; CDR3 protein: CASGRGLTYEQYF
clone size: few; V gene: TRBV9; J gene: TRBJ2-3; D gene: TRBD2; CDR3 DNA: TGTGCCAGCAGCTTTTCGACTAGCGCGAGCACAGATACGCAGTATTTT; CDR3 protein: CASSFSTSASTDTQYF
clone size: many; V gene: TRBV29-1; J gene: TRBJ2-1; D gene: NA; CDR3 DNA: TGCAGCGTCGGGGAGAGCTCCTACAATGAGCAGTTCTTC; CDR3 protein: CSVGESSYNEQFF
clone size: NA; V gene: TRBV10-3; J gene: TRBJ2-7; D gene: TRBD2; CDR3 DNA: TGTGCCATCAGGGACTTGACTAGCGGGAGGGCCTACGAGCAGTACTTC; CDR3 protein: CAIRDLTSGRAYEQYF
clone size: many; V gene: TRBV5-1; J gene: TRBJ1-2; D gene: TRBD1; CDR3 DNA: TGCGCCAGCAGCTTGGAATGGACAGGGGATGGCTACACCTTC; CDR3 protein: CASSLEWTGDGYTF
clone size: many; V gene: TRBV4-2; J gene: TRBJ2-7; D gene: TRBD2; CDR3 DNA: TGTGCCAGCAGCCCTAGCGGGAGTTGGTCCTACGAGCAGTACTTC; CDR3 protein: CASSPSGSWSYEQYF
clone size: NA; V gene: TRBV12-3/TRBV12-4; J gene: TRBJ2-3; D gene: NA; CDR3 DNA: TGTGCCAGCAGTTTTCTTTTGGGGGGCGAGGGTACGCAGTATTTT; CDR3 protein: CASSFLLGGEGTQYF
clone size: many; V gene: TRBV20-1; J gene: TRBJ2-1; D gene: TRBD2; CDR3 DNA: TGCAGTGCTAGCGGGAGGATCGACAATGAGCAGTTCTTC; CDR3 protein: CSASGRIDNEQFF
clone size: few; V gene: TRBV12-3/TRBV12-4; J gene: TRBJ2-3; D gene: NA; CDR3 DNA: TGTGCCAGCAGTTTACGTGGGCGCACAGATACGCAGTATTTT; CDR3 protein: CASSLRGRTDTQYF
clone size: many; V gene: TRBV6-5; J gene: TRBJ2-3; D gene: TRBD2; CDR3 DNA: TGTGCCAGCAGTTACGGGCTAGCGGGGGGGAGCTCTAGCACAGATACGCAGTATTTT; CDR3 protein: CASSYGLAGGSSSTDTQYF
clone size: many; V gene: TRBV4-2; J gene: TRBJ2-7; D gene: TRBD2; CDR3 DNA: TGTGCCAGCAGCCAATTAGCGGGAGGGAGCTACGAGCAGTACTTC; CDR3 protein: CASSQLAGGSYEQYF
clone size: NA; V gene: TRBV14; J gene: TRBJ2-1; D gene: TRBD2; CDR3 DNA: TGTGCCAGCAGCTTCGGGGGGTCCCTTTACGATGAGCAGTTCTTC; CDR3 protein: CASSFGGSLYDEQFF
clone size: many; V gene: TRBV5-6; J gene: TRBJ1-5; D gene: NA; CDR3 DNA: TGTGCCAGCAGCTCCTCGGAGGATGGTCAAAATCAGCCCCAGCATTTT; CDR3 protein: CASSSSEDGQNQPQHF
clone size: many; V gene: TRBV12-3/TRBV12-4; J gene: TRBJ1-5; D gene: NA; CDR3 DNA: TGTGCCAGCAGTCCACGACAGGCATCCTCTCAGCCCCAGCATTTT; CDR3 protein: CASSPRQASSQPQHF
clone size: NA; V gene: TRBV20-1; J gene: TRBJ2-7; D gene: TRBD2; CDR3 DNA: TGCAGTGATAGAGTAACTAGCGGGGTGAGCTCCTACGAGCAGTACTTC; CDR3 protein: CSDRVTSGVSSYEQYF
clone size: many; V gene: TRBV5-1; J gene: TRBJ1-4; D gene: NA; CDR3 DNA: TGCGCCAGCAGCTCGGACCGCTCTAATGAAAAACTGTTTTTT; CDR3 protein: CASSSDRSNEKLFF
clone size: NA; V gene: TRBV4-1; J gene: TRBJ2-1; D gene: TRBD2; CDR3 DNA: TGCGCCAGCACCCAAGGCGGGAGGGGCTCCTACAATGAGCAGTTCTTC; CDR3 protein: CASTQGGRGSYNEQFF
clone size: many; V gene: TRBV12-3/TRBV12-4; J gene: TRBJ1-3; D gene: TRBD1; CDR3 DNA: TGTGCCAGCAGTCTAGTGACAGGGGCCACTGGAAACACCATATATTTT; CDR3 protein: CASSLVTGATGNTIYF
clone size: many; V gene: TRBV20-1; J gene: TRBJ1-6; D gene: NA; CDR3 DNA: TGCAGTGCTAGTAGCAGCTATAATTCACCCCTCCACTTT; CDR3 protein: CSASSSYNSPLHF
clone size: many; V gene: TRBV20-1; J gene: TRBJ2-3; D gene: TRBD2; CDR3 DNA: TGCAGTGCTAGAGGACTAGCGGTAACCAGCACAGATACGCAGTATTTT; CDR3 protein: CSARGLAVTSTDTQYF
clone size: many; V gene: TRBV5-6; J gene: TRBJ2-2; D gene: NA; CDR3 DNA: TGTGCCAGCAGCTTGGTCGGGGACCTATGGGTTGCCGGGGAGCTGTTTTTT; CDR3 protein: CASSLVGDLWVAGELFF
clone size: many; V gene: TRBV4-2; J gene: TRBJ2-5; D gene: NA; CDR3 DNA: TGTGCCAGCAGCCAAGACCAAGAGACCCAGTACTTC; CDR3 protein: CASSQDQETQYF
clone size: few; V gene: TRBV12-3/TRBV12-4; J gene: TRBJ2-1; D gene: NA; CDR3 DNA: TGTGCCAGCAGTTTTCGAGGGGGGGACGATGAGCAGTTCTTC; CDR3 protein: CASSFRGGDDEQFF
clone size: many; V gene: TRBV12-3/TRBV12-4; J gene: TRBJ1-6; D gene: NA; CDR3 DNA: TGTGCCAGCAGCCACCGGGACATCTATAATTCACCCCTCCACTTT; CDR3 protein: CASSHRDIYNSPLHF
clone size: few; V gene: TRBV11-2; J gene: TRBJ2-4; D gene: NA; CDR3 DNA: TGTGCCAGCAGCTCCCCGGGGCAGGGAGCCAAAAACATTCAGTACTTC; CDR3 protein: CASSSPGQGAKNIQYF
clone size: NA; V gene: TRBV6-1; J gene: TRBJ1-4; D gene: NA; CDR3 DNA: TGTGCCAGCAGTGCCAGGGGCGGAGAAGAAAAACTGTTTTTT; CDR3 protein: CASSARGGEEKLFF
clone size: many; V gene: TRBV6-1; J gene: TRBJ1-1; D gene: NA; CDR3 DNA: TGTGCCAGCAGTCCCCCCGGACAGAGAAACACTGAAGCTTTCTTT; CDR3 protein: CASSPPGQRNTEAFF
clone size: many; V gene: TRBV29-1; J gene: TRBJ2-5; D gene: TRBD1; CDR3 DNA: TGCAGCGTGGGGGACAGACAAGAGACCCAGTACTTC; CDR3 protein: CSVGDRQETQYF
clone size: many; V gene: TRBV5-1; J gene: TRBJ2-7; D gene: TRBD1; CDR3 DNA: TGCGCCAGCAGCCGGGACAGCGTTTCCTACGAGCAGTACTTC; CDR3 protein: CASSRDSVSYEQYF